This T cell receptor beta chain comes out of a study of T cells after yellow fever vaccination. CDR3 length: 16 residues. The V end was cut by 4 bases, the J end by 1 base, with 11 bases between. CDR1 and CDR2 (germline): SGHTA, FQGNSA. In its sample, this clonotype was seen many times. TCRdb fed the 5' RACE reads into MiXCR, producing one record per CDR3 protein. In the table there are hundreds of thousands of distinct CDR3 sequences, around 4% of which are singletons. This sample comprised PBMCs, obtained on the day of the yellow fever booster vaccination. The receptor was isolated from a man between 18 and 35 years old who received the YFV17D yellow fever vaccine. This chain links TRBV7-2 with TRBJ2-6; unclear D gene. The CDR3 DNA reads TGTGCCAGCAGCTCCCGGACGGCTTCTGGGGCCAACGTCCTGACTTTC. The encoded protein is CASSSRTASGANVLTF. Looking up the rest from reference TRBV7-2 and TRBJ2-6 gives the full variable domain: GAGVSQSPSNKVTEKGKDVELRCDPISGHTALYWYRQSLGQGLEFLIYFQGNSAPDKSGLPSDRFSAERTGGSVSTLTIQRTQQEDSAVYLCASSSRTASGANVLTFGAGSRLTVL.